Below are 2 T cell receptor beta chains sequenced from a single sample in a study of beta chain features in type 1 diabetes. Study findings and constraints: All four CD4+ subsets of Type 1 diabetes patients contained TCRB CDR3s that were moderately but significantly shorter.

Sequencing targeted expressed TCRB transcripts, as all isolated RNA had been reverse transcribed. Clones were read by immunoSEQ multiplex PCR, and TCRdb kept only the in-frame ones, dropping some. The sample consists of over 200,000 clones, approximately 11% of them appearing once. Their recognized antigens are unknown. Sequences were obtained from naive CD4+ T cells from blood. These receptors were obtained from a man aged 30 to 45 with type 1 diabetes.

The chain is built from TRBV4-3 and TRBJ2-1, with D perhaps matching TRBD1 (5 bases). Trimming removed 1 base from V and 0 bases from J, with 10 bases in between. From germline, CDR1 is LGHNA and CDR2 YSLEER. The CDR3 is 16 amino acids. CDR3 nucleotide sequence: TGCGCCAGCAGCCAAGGGGGCGGAAGCTCCTACAATGAGCAGTTCTTC. Its protein is CASSQGGGSSYNEQFF.

V gene TRBV9 combines with J gene TRBJ2-5; maybe TRBD2 (6 bases). Germline lookup yields CDR1 SGDLS and CDR2 YYNGEE. The CDR3 runs to 15 residues. The V and J ends lost 0 bases and 0 bases respectively, with 9 bases between them. This CDR3 reads CASSVGGVYQETQYF. The CDR3 DNA reads TGTGCCAGCAGCGTAGGGGGGGTTTACCAAGAGACCCAGTACTTC.